The source of this TCR beta chain is a study of cytomegalovirus exposure and HLA in healthy donors. Notes on this clone: Other DNA sequences in this specimen translate into the identical CDR3.

13 Jbeta primers and 60 Vbeta primers were used for the PCR. TCRdb keeps only in-frame clones here, not all; method: immunoSEQ multiplex PCR. The table lists fewer than 250,000 clones, approximately 79% of them singletons, with about 1.8% in the top ten. The germline gives CDR1 MGHDK, CDR2 SYGVNS. The CDR3 covers 14 residues. The junction had 7 bases not matched to a gene; V was cut back by 5 bases and J by 7 bases. This rearrangement joins TRBV25-1 to TRBJ1-5; 8 bases line up with TRBD1. The sequence was collected from a man between 18 and 35 years old in good health and CMV-seronegative. Input material: PBMCs. The CDR3 bases are TGTGCCAGCAGTCGGACAGGGAATAGACAGCCCCAGCATTTT. Protein sequence: CASSRTGNRQPQHF.